A single T cell receptor (beta chain) is shown here with its context. This entry belongs to a study of T cell responses to AZD1222 COVID-19 vaccine. The protocol was immunoSEQ multiplex PCR, while the TCRdb copy is restricted to in-frame clones and leaves out a portion. The data contain 90,000 to 130,000 clones, roughly 90% of them singletons. This CDR3 region has 17 residues. Germline V gives CDR1 MNHEY, CDR2 SMNVEV (reference sequence). V dropped 7 bases and J dropped 0; count of bases not matched to a gene: 6. This sequence originates from an adult who received the AZD1222 COVID-19 vaccine. The chain recombines TRBV27 with TRBJ2-2; 12 bases are a match to TRBD2. The material sequenced was peripheral blood, taken 28 days after the second AZD1222 dose. The CDR3 sequence: CASKGLAGTSNTGELFF. The CDR3 coding sequence is TGTGCCAGCAAGGGACTAGCGGGTACTTCGAACACCGGGGAGCTGTTTTTT.